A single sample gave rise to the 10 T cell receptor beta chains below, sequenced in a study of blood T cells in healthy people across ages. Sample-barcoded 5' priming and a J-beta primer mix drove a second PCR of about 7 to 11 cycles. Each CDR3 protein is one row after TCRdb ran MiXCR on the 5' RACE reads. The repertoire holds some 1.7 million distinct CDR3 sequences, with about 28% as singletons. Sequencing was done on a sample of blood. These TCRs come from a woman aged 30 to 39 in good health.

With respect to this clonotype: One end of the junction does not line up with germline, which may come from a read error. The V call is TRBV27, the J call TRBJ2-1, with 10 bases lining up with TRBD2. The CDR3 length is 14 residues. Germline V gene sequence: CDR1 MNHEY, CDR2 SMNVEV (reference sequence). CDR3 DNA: TGTGCCTGCAGGTTATCGCTAGCGGGAGATGAGCAGTTCTTC. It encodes CACRLSLAGDEQFF.

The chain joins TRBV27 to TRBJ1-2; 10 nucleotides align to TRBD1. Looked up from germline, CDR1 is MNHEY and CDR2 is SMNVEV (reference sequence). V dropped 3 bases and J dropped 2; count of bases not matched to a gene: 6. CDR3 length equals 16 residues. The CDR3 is CASSFWGQGRNYGYTF. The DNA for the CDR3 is TGTGCCAGCAGTTTCTGGGGACAGGGGAGGAACTATGGCTACACCTTC.

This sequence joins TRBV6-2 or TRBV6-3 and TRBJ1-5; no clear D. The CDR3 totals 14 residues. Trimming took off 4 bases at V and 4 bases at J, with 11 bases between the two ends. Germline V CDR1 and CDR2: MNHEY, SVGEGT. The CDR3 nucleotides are TGTGCCAGCAGTTCGGACGGGGTGAATCAGCCCCAGCATTTT. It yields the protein CASSSDGVNQPQHF.

The CDR3 region has the DNA TGTGCCAGCAGTTTAGCCGGACAGGGGTCGCAAGAGACCCAGTACTTC. Protein: CASSLAGQGSQETQYF. V is TRBV28 and J is TRBJ2-5, with 9 bases matching TRBD1. V was pared by 2 bases and J by 2 bases, with 6 bases of the junction left unmatched. The CDR3 loop spans 16 amino acids. The V gene's germline CDR1 is MDHEN and CDR2 SYDVKM.

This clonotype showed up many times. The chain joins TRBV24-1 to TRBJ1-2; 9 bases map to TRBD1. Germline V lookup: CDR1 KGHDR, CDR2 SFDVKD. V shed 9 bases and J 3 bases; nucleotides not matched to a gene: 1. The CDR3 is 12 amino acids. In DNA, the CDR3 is TGTGCCACCCGGGACAGGGACTATGGCTACACCTTC. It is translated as CATRDRDYGYTF.

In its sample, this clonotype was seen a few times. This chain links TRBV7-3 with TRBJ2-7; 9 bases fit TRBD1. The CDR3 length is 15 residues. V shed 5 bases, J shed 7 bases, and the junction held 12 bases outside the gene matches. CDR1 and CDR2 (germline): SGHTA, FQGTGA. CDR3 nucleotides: TGTGCCAGCAGCCTGAGCGGGACAGGGAGGAATGAGCAGTACTTC. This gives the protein CASSLSGTGRNEQYF.

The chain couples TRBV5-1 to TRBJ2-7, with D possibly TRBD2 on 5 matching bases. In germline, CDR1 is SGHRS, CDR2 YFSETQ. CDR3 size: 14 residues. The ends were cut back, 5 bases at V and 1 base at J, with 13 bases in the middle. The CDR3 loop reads CASRGRGHSYEQYF. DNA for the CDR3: TGCGCCAGCAGGGGCCGGGGTCATTCCTACGAGCAGTACTTC.

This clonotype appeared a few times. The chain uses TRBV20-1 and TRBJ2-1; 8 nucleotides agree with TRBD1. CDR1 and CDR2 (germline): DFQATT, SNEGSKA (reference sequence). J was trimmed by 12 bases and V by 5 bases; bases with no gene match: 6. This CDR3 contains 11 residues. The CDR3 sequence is CSAGTGDLQFF. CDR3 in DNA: TGCAGTGCTGGGACAGGCGATCTGCAGTTCTTC.

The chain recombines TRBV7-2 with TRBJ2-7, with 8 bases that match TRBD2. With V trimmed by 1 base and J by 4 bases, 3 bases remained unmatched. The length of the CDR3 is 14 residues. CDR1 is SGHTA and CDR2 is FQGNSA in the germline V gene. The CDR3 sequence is CASSLETSVYEQYF. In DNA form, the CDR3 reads TGTGCCAGCAGCTTAGAGACTAGCGTATACGAGCAGTACTTC.

The chain's CDR3 is CASSLGERGYNEQFF. In DNA, the CDR3 is TGCGCCAGCAGCTTGGGAGAGCGGGGTTACAATGAGCAGTTCTTC. The V gene is TRBV5-1, the J gene TRBJ2-1; 7 bases map to TRBD2. The CDR3 length is 15 residues. From germline, CDR1 is SGHRS and CDR2 YFSETQ. After removal of 0 bases from V and 4 bases from J, the junction contained 4 bases not matched to a gene.